Described below is a single T cell receptor beta chain sequence and its context. No antigen is known for it. Researchers ran the PCR with 60 Vbeta and 13 Jbeta primers. Libraries were prepared by immunoSEQ multiplex PCR; TCRdb keeps only in-frame clonotypes and omits some of them. The sample has about 160,000 clones; about three quarters are singletons. The sample comes from a study of cytomegalovirus exposure and HLA in healthy donors. Overall study findings and caveats: An analysis that was carried out later associated fewer than 20,000 TCR beta sequences with HLA alleles at 0.05 false discovery rate.

This clonotype was obtained from a female donor in good health and CMV-seronegative. Sample: PBMCs.

DNA of the CDR3: TGTGCCAGTAGTGAGAGGGTACCCTCTGGAAACACCATATATTTT. It encodes CASSERVPSGNTIYF. The chain carries TRBV19 and TRBJ1-3; D not resolved. Germline V gives CDR1 LNHDA, CDR2 SQIVND (reference sequence). This CDR3 contains 15 residues. V was clipped by 5 bases and J by 0 bases, with 11 bases between them.